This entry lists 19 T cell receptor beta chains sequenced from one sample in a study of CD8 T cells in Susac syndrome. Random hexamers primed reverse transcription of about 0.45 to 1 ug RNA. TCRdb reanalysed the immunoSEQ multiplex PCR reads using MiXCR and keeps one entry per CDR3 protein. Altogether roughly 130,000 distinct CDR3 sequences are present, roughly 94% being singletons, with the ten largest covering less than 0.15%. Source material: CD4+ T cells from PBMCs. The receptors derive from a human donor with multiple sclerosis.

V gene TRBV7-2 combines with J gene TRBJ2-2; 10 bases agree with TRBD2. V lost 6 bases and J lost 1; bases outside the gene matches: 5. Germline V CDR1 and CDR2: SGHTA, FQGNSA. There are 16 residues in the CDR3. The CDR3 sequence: CASRRGLAENTGELFF. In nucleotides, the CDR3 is TGTGCCAGCAGGCGAGGACTAGCGGAGAACACCGGGGAGCTGTTTTTT.

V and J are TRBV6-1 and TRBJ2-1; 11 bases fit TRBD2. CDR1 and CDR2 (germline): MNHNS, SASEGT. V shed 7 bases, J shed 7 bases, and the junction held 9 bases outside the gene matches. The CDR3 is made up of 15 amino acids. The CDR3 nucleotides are TGTGCCAGCAATTTCGGGACTAGCGGAAGGAATGAGCAGTTCTTC. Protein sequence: CASNFGTSGRNEQFF.

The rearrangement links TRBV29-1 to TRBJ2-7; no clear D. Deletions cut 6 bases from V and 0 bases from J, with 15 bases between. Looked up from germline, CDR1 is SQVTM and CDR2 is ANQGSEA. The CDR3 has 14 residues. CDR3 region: CSVVSHGNSYEQYF. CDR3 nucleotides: TGCAGCGTCGTTAGTCACGGCAACTCCTACGAGCAGTACTTC.

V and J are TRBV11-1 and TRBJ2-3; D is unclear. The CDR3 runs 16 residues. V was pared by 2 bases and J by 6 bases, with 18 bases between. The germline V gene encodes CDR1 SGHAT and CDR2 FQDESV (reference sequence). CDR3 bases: TGTGCCAGCAGCTTACGGGCCGGCCGGGCGAGGGATACGCAGTATTTT. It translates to CASSLRAGRARDTQYF.

The CDR3 region has the DNA TGTGCCAGCAGTTATAGGACAGGTGCTCCCTACGAGCAGTACTTC. It is translated as CASSYRTGAPYEQYF. This chain uses TRBV6-5 with TRBJ2-7; TRBD1 matches 7 bases. This CDR3 has 15 residues. CDR1 MNHEY and CDR2 SVGAGI come from the germline V gene. V lost 3 bases and J lost 2; bases outside the gene matches: 7.

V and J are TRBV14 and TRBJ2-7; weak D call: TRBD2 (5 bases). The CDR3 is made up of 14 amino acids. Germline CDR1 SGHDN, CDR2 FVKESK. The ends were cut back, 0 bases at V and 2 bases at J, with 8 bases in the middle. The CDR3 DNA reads TGTGCCAGCAGCCAAGAACACGGGGCCTACGAGCAGTACTTC. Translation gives CASSQEHGAYEQYF.

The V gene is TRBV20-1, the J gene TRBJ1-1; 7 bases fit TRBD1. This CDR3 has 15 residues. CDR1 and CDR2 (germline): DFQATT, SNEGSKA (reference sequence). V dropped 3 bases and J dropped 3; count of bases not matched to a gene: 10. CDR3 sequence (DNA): TGCAGTGCTAGCGACAGGGATCGCACATACACTGAAGCTTTCTTT. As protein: CSASDRDRTYTEAFF.

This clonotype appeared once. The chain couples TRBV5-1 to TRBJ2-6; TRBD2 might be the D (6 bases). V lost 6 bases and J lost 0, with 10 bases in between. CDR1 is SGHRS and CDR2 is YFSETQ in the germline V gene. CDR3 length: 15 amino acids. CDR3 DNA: TGCGCCAGCACCCGGGGGAACTCTGGGGCCAACGTCCTGACTTTC. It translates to CASTRGNSGANVLTF. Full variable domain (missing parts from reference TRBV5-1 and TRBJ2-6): KAGVTQTPRYLIKTRGQQVTLSCSPISGHRSVSWYQQTPGQGLQFLFEYFSETQRNKGNFPGRFSGRQFSNSRSEMNVSTLELGDSALYLCASTRGNSGANVLTFGAGSRLTVL.

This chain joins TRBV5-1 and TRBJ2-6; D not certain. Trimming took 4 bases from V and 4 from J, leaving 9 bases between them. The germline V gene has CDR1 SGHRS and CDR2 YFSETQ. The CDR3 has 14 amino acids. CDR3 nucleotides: TGCGCCAGCAGCCAAGCGAGAGGGGCCAACGTCCTGACTTTC. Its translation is CASSQARGANVLTF.

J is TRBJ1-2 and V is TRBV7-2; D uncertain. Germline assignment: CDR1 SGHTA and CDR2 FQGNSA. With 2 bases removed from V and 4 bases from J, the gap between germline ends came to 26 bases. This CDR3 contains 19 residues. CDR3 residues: CASSLQITGKIHAAYGYTF. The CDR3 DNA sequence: TGTGCCAGCAGCTTACAGATAACCGGGAAGATCCACGCCGCCTATGGCTACACCTTC. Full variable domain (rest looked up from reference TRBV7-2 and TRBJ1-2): GAGVSQSPSNKVTEKGKDVELRCDPISGHTALYWYRQSLGQGLEFLIYFQGNSAPDKSGLPSDRFSAERTGGSVSTLTIQRTQQEDSAVYLCASSLQITGKIHAAYGYTFGSGTRLTVV.

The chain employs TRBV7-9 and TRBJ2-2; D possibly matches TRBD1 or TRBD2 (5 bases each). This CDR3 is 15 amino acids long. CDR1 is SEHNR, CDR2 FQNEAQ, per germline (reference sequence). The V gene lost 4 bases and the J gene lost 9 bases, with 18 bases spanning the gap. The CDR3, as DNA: TGTGCCAGCAGCTCCGATTGGACTGACAGCTGGGAGCTGTTTTTT. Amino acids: CASSSDWTDSWELFF.

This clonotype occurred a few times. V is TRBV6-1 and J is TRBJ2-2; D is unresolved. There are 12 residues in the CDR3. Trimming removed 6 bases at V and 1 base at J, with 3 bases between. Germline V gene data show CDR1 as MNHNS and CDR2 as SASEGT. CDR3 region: CASRRNTGELFF. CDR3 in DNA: TGTGCCAGCAGACGGAACACCGGGGAGCTGTTTTTT.

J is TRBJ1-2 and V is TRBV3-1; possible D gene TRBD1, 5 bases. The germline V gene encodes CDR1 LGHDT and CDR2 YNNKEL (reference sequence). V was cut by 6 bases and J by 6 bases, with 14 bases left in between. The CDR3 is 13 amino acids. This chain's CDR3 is CASSVGTADGYTF. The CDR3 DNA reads TGTGCCAGCAGTGTTGGGACGGCGGATGGCTACACCTTC.

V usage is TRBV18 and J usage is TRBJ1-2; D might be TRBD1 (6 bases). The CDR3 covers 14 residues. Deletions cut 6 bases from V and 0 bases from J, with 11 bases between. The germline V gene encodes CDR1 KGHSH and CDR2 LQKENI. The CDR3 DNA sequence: TGTGCCAGCTCCGTGGACAGCTCTAACTATGGCTACACCTTC. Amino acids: CASSVDSSNYGYTF. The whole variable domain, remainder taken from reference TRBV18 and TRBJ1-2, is NAGVMQNPRHLVRRRGQEARLRCSPMKGHSHVYWYRQLPEEGLKFMVYLQKENIIDESGMPKERFSAEFPKEGPSILRIQQVVRGDSAAYFCASSVDSSNYGYTFGSGTRLTVV.

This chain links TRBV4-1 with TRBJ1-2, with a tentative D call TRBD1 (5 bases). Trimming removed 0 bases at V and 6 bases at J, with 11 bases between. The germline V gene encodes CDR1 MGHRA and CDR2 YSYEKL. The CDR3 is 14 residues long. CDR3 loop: CASSQDGFRDGYTF. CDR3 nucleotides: TGCGCCAGCAGCCAAGATGGGTTCAGGGATGGCTACACCTTC.

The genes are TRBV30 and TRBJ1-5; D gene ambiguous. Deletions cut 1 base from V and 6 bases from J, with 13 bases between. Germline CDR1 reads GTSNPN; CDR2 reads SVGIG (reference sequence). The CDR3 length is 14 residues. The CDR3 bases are TGTGCCTGGAGTGAGGGAGGTAGTCGTCAGCCCCAGCATTTT. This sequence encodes CAWSEGGSRQPQHF.

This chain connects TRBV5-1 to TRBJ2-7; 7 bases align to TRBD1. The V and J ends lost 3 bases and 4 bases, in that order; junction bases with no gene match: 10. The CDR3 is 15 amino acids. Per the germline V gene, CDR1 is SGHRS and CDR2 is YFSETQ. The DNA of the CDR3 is TGCGCCAGCAGCTCTTCCGGGACAGTACTTTACGAGCAGTACTTC. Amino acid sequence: CASSSSGTVLYEQYF.

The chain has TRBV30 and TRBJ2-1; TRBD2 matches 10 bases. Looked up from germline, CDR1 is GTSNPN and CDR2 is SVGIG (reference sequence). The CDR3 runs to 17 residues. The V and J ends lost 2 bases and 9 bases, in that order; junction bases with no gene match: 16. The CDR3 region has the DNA TGTGCCTGGAGTATCGGGGCGGCTAGCGGGAGTCTCGGTGAGCAGTTCTTC. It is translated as CAWSIGAASGSLGEQFF. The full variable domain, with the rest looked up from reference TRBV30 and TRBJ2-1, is SQTIHQWPATLVQPVGSPLSLECTVEGTSNPNLYWYRQAAGRGLQLLFYSVGIGQISSEVPQNLSASRPQDRQFILSSKKLLLSDSGFYLCAWSIGAASGSLGEQFFGPGTRLTVL.

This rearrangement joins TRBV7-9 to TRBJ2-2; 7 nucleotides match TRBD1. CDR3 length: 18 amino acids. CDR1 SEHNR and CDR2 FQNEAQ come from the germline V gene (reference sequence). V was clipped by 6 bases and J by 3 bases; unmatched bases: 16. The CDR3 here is CASSRVGDRHTHTGELFF. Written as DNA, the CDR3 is TGTGCCAGCAGTCGGGTGGGGGACAGACATACCCACACCGGGGAGCTGTTTTTT. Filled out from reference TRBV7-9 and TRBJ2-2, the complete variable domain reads DTGVSQNPRHKITKRGQNVTFRCDPISEHNRLYWYRQTLGQGPEFLTYFQNEAQLEKSRLLSDRFSAERPKGSFSTLEIQRTEQGDSAMYLCASSRVGDRHTHTGELFFGEGSRLTVL.